This is a list of T cell receptor beta chains from one sample in a study of CD8+ T cells in alopecia areata. Assay used: immunoSEQ multiplex PCR; TCRdb lists only in-frame clones, some missing. This table holds 200,000 to 250,000 clones, more than 45% found once. This sample comprised CD4+ T cells sorted from blood, obtained at week 4, from a patient treated with tofacitinib. Receptor source: a human donor with alopecia areata. The CDR3 runs from the conserved cysteine through the conserved F or W.

v_call,cdr3_aa
TRBV6-5,CAISTYDVTEAFF
TRBV5-1,CASRDGRNTGELFF
TRBV2,CASSQDFQETQYF
TRBV6-5,CASFSGYGYTF
TRBV27,CASSFMGEDSPLHF
TRBV9,CASSVGGGTTNEKLFF
TRBV6-5,CASSFGSADTQYF
TRBV19,CASRRAAADTQYF
TRBV29-1,CSVELVQGKTYNEQFF
TRBV2,CASSPGTLNTEAFF
TRBV25-1,CASSDGGLWGEQYF
TRBV25-1,CASSRRGGTEAFF